These 20 T cell receptor beta chains were sequenced from one sample in a study of control samples from healthy donors and cancer patients (dated by TCRdb to 2020 to 2021). The method was the immunoSEQ multiplex PCR assay. Sourced from immuneACCESS, this table was stored by TCRdb with only in-frame sequences that have V and J called. A share of the clones is absent; for the studies checked, an unresolved V gene accounts for under half, and the remainder has no known explanation. This sample comprises roughly 100,000 clones, around 88% of them detected only once. The leading ten clones occupy approximately 19% of the sample. Sequencing was done on a sample of PBMCs. Source of these receptors: a man aged 60 to 69 with lung cancer.

The chain has TRBV5-5 and TRBJ2-2, with D perhaps given as TRBD1 or TRBD2 (6 bases each). CDR1 and CDR2 (germline): SGHKS, YYEKEE (reference sequence). The germline V and J ends were trimmed by 0 bases and 5 bases, with 14 bases remaining between them. The CDR3 length is 16 residues. Written as DNA, the CDR3 is TGTGCCAGCAGCTTGGAGGCGAGAGGGGGGACCGGGGAGCTGTTTTTT. This codes for CASSLEARGGTGELFF.

The V and J genes are TRBV6-5 and TRBJ2-7; TRBD1 is a possible D gene (5 bases). Germline V gene sequence: CDR1 MNHEY, CDR2 SVGAGI. Deletions cut 9 bases from V and 7 bases from J, with 19 bases between. The CDR3 covers 13 residues. CDR3: CASQGTTKAEQYV. The CDR3 DNA follows: TGTGCCAGTCAGGGAACCACCAAGGCAGAGCAGTACGTC.

The chain combines TRBV5-1 with TRBJ1-5; unclear D gene. The CDR3 spans 15 residues. Trimming pared 3 bases from V and 0 bases from J, leaving 10 bases between. CDR1 SGHRS and CDR2 YFSETQ come from the germline V gene. This CDR3 reads CASSSDGYSNQPQHF. In DNA form, the CDR3 reads TGCGCCAGCAGCTCCGACGGGTATAGCAATCAGCCCCAGCATTTT.

The J gene is TRBJ2-3, the V gene TRBV6-5; tentative D call: TRBD2 (6 bases). V was cut by 2 bases and J by 2 bases, with 11 bases left in between. Per the germline V gene, CDR1 is MNHEY and CDR2 is SVGAGI. The CDR3 is 15 residues long. CDR3 coding DNA: TGTGCCAGCAGTTACGGACGGGGGATCACAGATACGCAGTATTTT. Residues: CASSYGRGITDTQYF.

V gene TRBV6-5 combines with J gene TRBJ1-6, with TRBD1 as a possible D gene (6 bases). The germline V and J ends were trimmed by 6 bases and 10 bases, with 16 bases remaining between them. Germline V CDR1 and CDR2: MNHEY, SVGAGI. The CDR3 is made up of 14 amino acids. The CDR3, as DNA: TGTGCCAGCAGGTGGGGGGGGCAGGAGTCACCCCTCCACTTT. It is translated as CASRWGGQESPLHF.

V is TRBV28 and J is TRBJ1-1; tentative D call: TRBD1 (6 bases). Looked up from germline, CDR1 is MDHEN and CDR2 is SYDVKM. The CDR3 totals 14 residues. V lost 5 bases and J 5 bases, leaving 15 bases between the germline ends. CDR3 nucleotide sequence: TGTGCCAGCAGTCCGGGGGGAGGGGGTACTGAAGCTTTCTTT. This translates into CASSPGGGGTEAFF.

This clone was detected once. This chain uses TRBV6-6 with TRBJ1-4, with a weak D call TRBD1 (6 bases). Looked up from germline, CDR1 is MNHNY and CDR2 is SVGAGI (reference sequence). CDR3 length: 13 residues. Trimming removed 2 bases from V and 7 bases from J, with 8 bases in between. CDR3 DNA sequence: TGTGCCAGCAGTTACACCAGGGGTGAAAAACTGTTTTTT. Protein: CASSYTRGEKLFF.

The V and J genes are TRBV18 and TRBJ2-3; D remains ambiguous. V gave up 1 base and J gave up 6 bases, with 5 bases separating them. The CDR3 loop spans 12 amino acids. CDR1 and CDR2 (germline): KGHSH, LQKENI. The CDR3 region is CASSPRTDTQYF. CDR3 nucleotides: TGTGCCAGCTCACCACGGACCGATACGCAGTATTTT.

The chain combines TRBV30 with TRBJ2-1; D not certain. CDR3 size: 14 residues. Germline V gene lookup returns CDR1 GTSNPN and CDR2 SVGIG (reference sequence). V was cut by 2 bases and J by 1 base, with 9 bases left in between. DNA of the CDR3: TGTGCCTGGAGTCGCAGATCTTCCTACAATGAGCAGTTCTTC. This translates into CAWSRRSSYNEQFF.

The gene calls are TRBV18 and TRBJ1-1; 7 positions match TRBD1. The length of the CDR3 is 16 residues. After removal of 0 bases from V and 0 bases from J, the junction contained 4 bases not matched to a gene. Germline V gene sequence: CDR1 KGHSH, CDR2 LQKENI. The CDR3 nucleotides read TGTGCCAGCTCACCACCGGGACAGCCCATGAACACTGAAGCTTTCTTT. This gives the protein CASSPPGQPMNTEAFF.

The rearrangement joins TRBV6-6 to TRBJ1-4; 7 nucleotides line up with TRBD1. CDR1 is MNHNY, CDR2 SVGAGI, per germline (reference sequence). J gave up 3 bases and V 2 bases, and 3 bases lay outside the gene matches. The CDR3 loop spans 15 amino acids. CDR3 region: CASSYQDRSNEKLFF. The CDR3 coding sequence is TGTGCCAGCAGTTACCAGGACAGGTCTAATGAAAAACTGTTTTTT.

CDR3 sequence reads: CASSVVPSGGASDTQYF. CDR3 nucleotides: TGTGCCAGCAGCGTAGTTCCCAGCGGGGGGGCCTCGGATACGCAGTATTTT. The chain uses TRBV9 and TRBJ2-3, with 10 bases aligning to TRBD2. The CDR3 is 17 amino acids. The J segment lost 6 bases and the V segment lost 0 bases, leaving 10 bases of the junction unmatched. Looked up from germline, CDR1 is SGDLS and CDR2 is YYNGEE.

V and J are TRBV9 and TRBJ1-1; D ambiguous. The CDR3 is 13 residues long. Per the germline V gene, CDR1 is SGDLS and CDR2 is YYNGEE. V shed 0 bases and J shed 1 base, with 4 bases lying between them. In nucleotides, the CDR3 is TGTGCCAGCAGCGTAGGTCCGAACACTGAAGCTTTCTTT. As protein: CASSVGPNTEAFF.

The chain uses TRBV5-1 and TRBJ2-3, with 10 bases fitting TRBD2. The CDR3 totals 16 residues. The junction had 4 bases not matched to a gene; V was cut back by 0 bases and J by 3 bases. The germline V gene has CDR1 SGHRS and CDR2 YFSETQ. CDR3 sequence reads: CASSLDPGLATDTQYF. The CDR3 nucleotides are TGCGCCAGCAGCTTGGACCCGGGACTAGCGACAGATACGCAGTATTTT.

The chain joins TRBV19 to TRBJ1-3; a possible D gene is TRBD1 (5 bases). Trimming removed 11 bases at V and 3 bases at J, with 17 bases between. In germline, CDR1 is LNHDA, CDR2 SQIVND (reference sequence). This CDR3 is built from 14 residues. The CDR3 region has the DNA TGTGCCGCGGGGGGATTTTTGGGTGGAAACACCATATATTTT. It translates to CAAGGFLGGNTIYF.

The CDR3 reads CASSETDYYGYTF. The CDR3 DNA is TGTGCCAGCAGTGAAACAGATTATTATGGCTACACCTTC. The rearrangement joins TRBV25-1 to TRBJ1-2; the D is unclear. The length of the CDR3 is 13 residues. Trimming cost V 2 bases and J 5 bases, with 9 bases left between them. The germline V gene encodes CDR1 MGHDK and CDR2 SYGVNS.

This rearrangement joins TRBV3-1 (or the pseudogene TRBV3-2) to TRBJ1-4; D gene ambiguous. Trimming shortened V by 4 bases and J by 11 bases, and 23 bases separated the two germline ends. CDR1 is LGHDT and CDR2 is YNNKEL in the germline V gene (reference sequence). This CDR3 is 16 amino acids long. CDR3 region: CASSPPEKGGEPKLFF. The CDR3 nucleotides read TGTGCCAGCAGCCCGCCTGAGAAGGGTGGGGAGCCCAAACTGTTTTTT.

This chain joins TRBV3-1 (or the pseudogene TRBV3-2) and TRBJ1-2; no definite D call. CDR1 and CDR2 from the germline V gene are LGHDT and YNNKEL (reference sequence). The CDR3 has 15 amino acids. The ends were cut back, 0 bases at V and 4 bases at J, with 12 bases in the middle. The CDR3: CASSQEGVGFYGYTF. CDR3 coding DNA: TGTGCCAGCAGCCAAGAGGGTGTCGGCTTCTATGGCTACACCTTC.

V and J are TRBV6-2 or TRBV6-3 and TRBJ1-5; D gene ambiguous. The CDR3 totals 13 residues. CDR1 and CDR2 (germline): MNHEY, SVGEGT. The ends were cut back, 3 bases at V and 5 bases at J, with 8 bases in the middle. The CDR3 region is CASSYRRDQPQHF. The CDR3 DNA sequence: TGTGCCAGCAGTTATCGGAGGGATCAGCCCCAGCATTTT.

The chain links TRBV5-1 to TRBJ1-1; D is perhaps TRBD1 (6 bases). Germline V CDR1 and CDR2: SGHRS, YFSETQ. This CDR3 is 12 amino acids long. Trimming cost V 5 bases and J 8 bases, with 13 bases left between them. CDR3 DNA sequence: TGCGCCAGCAGTGCTTTAGGACAGGAAGCTTTCTTT. As protein: CASSALGQEAFF.